This entry lists 4 T cell receptor beta chains sequenced from one sample in a study of identifying expanded T cells in peripheral blood. The table came from immunoSEQ multiplex PCR; TCRdb's copy has only in-frame clones and leaves some out. The data hold some 97,000 clones, with about 90% observed a single time. The sequenced sample was blood. Receptors originate from a person between 18 and 75 years old in good health.

This clone was observed a single time. This chain joins TRBV18 and TRBJ1-1, with D hard to call. CDR3 size: 16 residues. Germline CDR1 reads KGHSH; CDR2 reads LQKENI. Trimming removed 2 bases at V and 1 base at J, with 14 bases between. The CDR3 protein is CASSPNSAVPNTEAFF. CDR3 nucleotide sequence: TGTGCCAGCTCACCAAACTCAGCGGTACCGAACACTGAAGCTTTCTTT.

This clone showed up just once. This chain connects TRBV6-5 to TRBJ1-2; D is undetermined. The germline V gene encodes CDR1 MNHEY and CDR2 SVGAGI. Trimming removed 8 bases from V and 8 bases from J, with 12 bases in between. This CDR3 has 11 amino acids. In DNA, the CDR3 is TGTGCCAGCGGGTCCTCGGGGGGCTACACCTTC. Translation gives CASGSSGGYTF.

This clone appeared once. The chain carries TRBV12-5 and TRBJ1-1; possibly TRBD1 for D (6 bases). Germline V CDR1 and CDR2: LGHNT, FRNRAP. The CDR3 runs 14 residues. V was shortened by 7 bases and J by 1 base, with 13 bases between the two germline ends. DNA of the CDR3: TGTGCTAGTGCCCAAGACAGGTGGAACACTGAAGCTTTCTTT. Amino acids: CASAQDRWNTEAFF.

V is TRBV6-5 and J is TRBJ1-2, with D unresolved. This CDR3 spans 14 amino acids. Germline V gene sequence: CDR1 MNHEY, CDR2 SVGAGI. Trimming took 9 bases from V and 4 from J, leaving 18 bases between them. The CDR3 coding sequence is TGTGCCAGTACTAGGTGGGGAACAAGCTATGGCTACACCTTC. Its translation is CASTRWGTSYGYTF.